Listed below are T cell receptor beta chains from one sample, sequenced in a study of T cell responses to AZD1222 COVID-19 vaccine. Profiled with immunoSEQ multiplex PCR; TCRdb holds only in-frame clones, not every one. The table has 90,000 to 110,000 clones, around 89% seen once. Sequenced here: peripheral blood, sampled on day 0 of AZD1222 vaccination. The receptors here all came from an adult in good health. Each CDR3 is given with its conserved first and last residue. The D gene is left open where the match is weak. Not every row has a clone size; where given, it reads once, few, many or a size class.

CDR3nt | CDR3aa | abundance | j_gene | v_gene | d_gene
TGTGCCAGCAATCGGGGGGAGGGGGAGCTGTTTTTT | CASNRGEGELFF | NA | TRBJ2-2 | TRBV7-2 | TRBD2
TGTGCCAGCAGGACAGGAATTAACACTGAAGCTTTCTTT | CASRTGINTEAFF | NA | TRBJ1-1 | TRBV28 | NA
TGCGCCAGCAGTGAGGGCCAGCGGGACTACAATGAGCAGTTCTTC | CASSEGQRDYNEQFF | few | TRBJ2-1 | TRBV10-1 | TRBD2
TGCAGTGCTAGGGACGGTATTGAAGCTTTCTTT | CSARDGIEAFF | NA | TRBJ1-1 | TRBV20-1 | NA
TGTGCCAGCAGCTTCGACAGGGGGTATAACAATCAGCCCCAGCATTTT | CASSFDRGYNNQPQHF | NA | TRBJ1-5 | TRBV7-9 | TRBD1
TGCGCCAGCAGCCCCCGGACAGGCGAGATTGAAGACGAGCAGTACTTC | CASSPRTGEIEDEQYF | NA | TRBJ2-7 | TRBV5-1 | TRBD1
TGTGCCATCAGTGAGTCTTTAGGGGGAAATGAGCAGTTCTTC | CAISESLGGNEQFF | NA | TRBJ2-1 | TRBV10-3 | NA
TGTGCCAGCAGCCGAGGACAGCATAATGAAAAACTGTTTTTT | CASSRGQHNEKLFF | NA | TRBJ1-4 | TRBV6-5 | NA
TGTGCCAGCAGCAATCTGACAGCGCGGCGCCAAGAGACCCAGTACTTC | CASSNLTARRQETQYF | NA | TRBJ2-5 | TRBV21-1 | NA
TGCAGCGTTGGAGGGCCATCCGGGGCCAACGTCCTGACTTTC | CSVGGPSGANVLTF | NA | TRBJ2-6 | TRBV29-1 | NA
TGTGCCAGCAGCCCCTCGGGCCAGATCCAGCCCCAGCATTTT | CASSPSGQIQPQHF | NA | TRBJ1-5 | TRBV9 | NA
TGTGCCAGCAGCTTTTTGTCGGGAGGTGATACGCAGTATTTT | CASSFLSGGDTQYF | NA | TRBJ2-3 | TRBV7-6 | TRBD2
TGTGCCAGCAGCTTAGGCGGGTCGGCCTATGGCTACACCTTC | CASSLGGSAYGYTF | NA | TRBJ1-2 | TRBV7-3 | NA
TGTGCCAGCAGGCCTCCAGGGGGGAGGACCGGGGAGCTGTTTTTT | CASRPPGGRTGELFF | NA | TRBJ2-2 | TRBV6-6 | NA
TGCGCCAGCAGCTTGGATCCCTCGAAGGACTTCGGCCAAGAGACCCAGTACTTC | CASSLDPSKDFGQETQYF | NA | TRBJ2-5 | TRBV5-1 | NA
TGTGCCAGCAGCTTAGTCGGTAGCGGGTTTCACGAGCAGTACTTC | CASSLVGSGFHEQYF | NA | TRBJ2-7 | TRBV7-9 | TRBD2
TGTGCCAGCAGCGTAGCTTCCGACTACAATGAGCAGTTCTTC | CASSVASDYNEQFF | NA | TRBJ2-1 | TRBV9 | NA
TGTGCCAGCAGCAAACTAGCGGGGGCCTACGAGCAGTACTTC | CASSKLAGAYEQYF | NA | TRBJ2-7 | TRBV28 | TRBD2
TGTGCCAGTAGTAAGATAGCGGGAGGGGTCGGGGAGCTGTTTTTT | CASSKIAGGVGELFF | NA | TRBJ2-2 | TRBV19 | TRBD2
TGTGCCATCAGTGAGACGCAGGGTGGTTCACCCCTCCACTTT | CAISETQGGSPLHF | NA | TRBJ1-6 | TRBV10-3 | NA
TGTGCCAGCCTCGGACTAGCCTGGGGCGAGCAGTACTTC | CASLGLAWGEQYF | NA | TRBJ2-7 | TRBV2 | TRBD2
TGTGCCAGCAGCTTTCTGGGACTGAAGGACGATACGCAGTATTTT | CASSFLGLKDDTQYF | once | TRBJ2-3 | TRBV7-3 | NA
TGTGCCAGCTCCCCGTTCGATGAGCAGTTCTTC | CASSPFDEQFF | NA | TRBJ2-1 | TRBV18 | NA
TGTGCCACCAGCAGACAGTTCACTGAAGCTTTCTTT | CATSRQFTEAFF | NA | TRBJ1-1 | TRBV15 | NA
TGTGCCAGCAGTGAAGCGGGAGGGCCCTACAATGAGCAGTTCTTC | CASSEAGGPYNEQFF | NA | TRBJ2-1 | TRBV2 | TRBD2
TGTGCCAGGTTGCTTGTTAATATCTGGTCGGAGGATAATGGCTACACCTTC | CARLLVNIWSEDNGYTF | NA | TRBJ1-2 | TRBV5-3 | NA
TGTGCCAGCACCTCCCCCGGACTAAACACCGGGGAGCTGTTTTTT | CASTSPGLNTGELFF | NA | TRBJ2-2 | TRBV6-5 | NA
TGTGCCAGCAGTTTAGCCGGATCGTCCCTCCACTTT | CASSLAGSSLHF | NA | TRBJ1-6 | TRBV12-3/TRBV12-4 | NA
TGTGCCAGCAGTCCAGACGTGGGGAGCGGGGTGGGAGTTACGCAGTATTTT | CASSPDVGSGVGVTQYF | NA | TRBJ2-3 | TRBV28 | TRBD2
TGTGCCATCAGTGGAGGGACTGGCAATGAAAAACTGTTTTTT | CAISGGTGNEKLFF | few | TRBJ1-4 | TRBV10-3 | NA
TGTGCCAGCTCACGTGGGGGCTACAATGAGCAGTTCTTC | CASSRGGYNEQFF | NA | TRBJ2-1 | TRBV18 | NA
TGTGCCAGCAGCCAAGATCGGGCAGAGAACACTGAAGCTTTCTTT | CASSQDRAENTEAFF | NA | TRBJ1-1 | TRBV4-2 | NA
TGTGCCAGCAGCCAAGATCTAGGGACAGGCAACTATGGCTACACCTTC | CASSQDLGTGNYGYTF | NA | TRBJ1-2 | TRBV3-1/TRBV3-2 | TRBD1
TGTGCCAGCAGCGCCGGGGACAGGTACACCGGGGAGCTGTTTTTT | CASSAGDRYTGELFF | NA | TRBJ2-2 | TRBV28 | TRBD1
TGTGCCAGCAGGAACGACAGGGATCGGGAATATTTT | CASRNDRDREYF | NA | TRBJ1-3 | TRBV6-5 | TRBD1
TGTGCCAGCAGCCCCTGGGGTAGCGGGGCCTACGAGCAGTACTTC | CASSPWGSGAYEQYF | NA | TRBJ2-7 | TRBV5-6 | TRBD2
TGTGCCTTCCGTGGGGCTAGCGCTAACACCGGGGAGCTGTTTTTT | CAFRGASANTGELFF | NA | TRBJ2-2 | TRBV30 | NA
TGTGCCAGTAGGGCCTCTGGTGTCAGGGACACCATATATTTT | CASRASGVRDTIYF | NA | TRBJ1-3 | TRBV19 | NA
TGTGCCAGCAGCGCTACCAGGGGCAATCAGCCCCAGCATTTT | CASSATRGNQPQHF | NA | TRBJ1-5 | TRBV28 | NA
TGTGCCATCAATGCAGCCGAGGGCAATCAGCCCCAGCATTTT | CAINAAEGNQPQHF | NA | TRBJ1-5 | TRBV10-3 | NA
TGTGCCAGCAGCAAAGCTGGGGACAGACGAGGGGTTAATGAAAAACTGTTTTTT | CASSKAGDRRGVNEKLFF | NA | TRBJ1-4 | TRBV21-1 | NA
TGTGCCGGAACCCGCTCCTACAATGAGCAGTTCTTC | CAGTRSYNEQFF | NA | TRBJ2-1 | TRBV30 | NA
TGTGCCAGCAGCCACCAATTCAGTCCCTCCCCGGGCGATACGCAGTATTTT | CASSHQFSPSPGDTQYF | NA | TRBJ2-3 | TRBV4-2 | NA
TGTGCCAGCACCCCGACAGGGAAGGGTGAAGCTTTCTTT | CASTPTGKGEAFF | NA | TRBJ1-1 | TRBV12-3/TRBV12-4 | TRBD1
TGTGCCAGCAGCCAAGATACGGGGCCCGGACCAGATACGCAGTATTTT | CASSQDTGPGPDTQYF | NA | TRBJ2-3 | TRBV3-1/TRBV3-2 | NA
TGTGCCAGCAGTGACGACCCCGGGCAGGGAAGACGGGGCTACACCTTC | CASSDDPGQGRRGYTF | once | TRBJ1-2 | TRBV6-4 | NA
TGCAGCGGCTGGTCGGAGGGGTTGAACACTGAAGCTTTCTTT | CSGWSEGLNTEAFF | NA | TRBJ1-1 | TRBV29-1 | NA
TGTGCCAGCACGGGACAGGGATACAATGAGCAGTTCTTC | CASTGQGYNEQFF | NA | TRBJ2-1 | TRBV6-6 | TRBD1
TGTGCCACCAGTGATCCAGGGGCTGAAGCTTTCTTT | CATSDPGAEAFF | NA | TRBJ1-1 | TRBV24-1 | NA
TGTGCCACCTTTAGGAGGGCCACCATATATTTT | CATFRRATIYF | NA | TRBJ1-3 | TRBV28 | NA
TGTGCCAGCACCTGGACAGGGTTTGACGAGCAGTACTTC | CASTWTGFDEQYF | NA | TRBJ2-7 | TRBV21-1 | NA
TGTGCCAGCAGCAGGGGCACAGGGGGGGGAGAGACCCAGTACTTC | CASSRGTGGGETQYF | NA | TRBJ2-5 | TRBV7-6 | NA